Listed below are T cell receptor beta chains from one sample, sequenced in a study of blood T cell repertoires in COVID-19. Here immunoSEQ multiplex PCR was the method, and the copy in TCRdb shows in-frame clones only, minus some. Of over 130,000 clones in the sample, about nine tenths are singletons; the top ten hold roughly 4.5%. The sequencing input was peripheral blood. Receptors were obtained from a woman aged 60-70 years with active or convalescent COVID-19. CDR3s include the opening cysteine and the closing phenylalanine or tryptophan. A D gene is named only where the DNA matches it firmly. Not every row has a clone size; where given, it reads once, few, many or a size class.

v_gene	abundance	d_gene	j_gene	CDR3aa	CDR3nt
TRBV7-2	NA	NA	TRBJ1-6	CASKVGTGNSPLHF	TGTGCCAGCAAAGTTGGGACTGGGAATTCACCCCTCCACTTT
TRBV14	NA	TRBD1	TRBJ2-7	CASSHPRTGRYEQYF	TGTGCCAGCAGCCACCCCCGGACAGGGAGGTACGAGCAGTACTTC
TRBV12-5	once	TRBD1	TRBJ2-3	CASGRDSLTDTQYF	TGTGCTAGTGGCCGGGACAGCCTCACAGATACGCAGTATTTT
TRBV12-3/TRBV12-4	NA	NA	TRBJ1-4	CASSLATGEKLFF	TGTGCCAGCAGTTTAGCAACAGGTGAAAAACTGTTTTTT
TRBV7-2	NA	TRBD2	TRBJ2-3	CASSLGLRGGTDTQYF	TGTGCCAGCAGCTTAGGTTTGCGGGGGGGAACAGATACGCAGTATTTT
TRBV2	NA	TRBD2	TRBJ2-1	CASSLAGGLNEQFF	TGTGCCAGCTCCCTAGCGGGGGGGCTAAATGAGCAGTTCTTC
TRBV2	NA	NA	TRBJ1-5	CASSQGSNQPQHF	TGTGCCAGCAGTCAGGGTAGCAATCAGCCCCAGCATTTT
TRBV6-6	NA	NA	TRBJ1-1	CASSYSWGDTEAFF	TGTGCCAGCAGTTACTCCTGGGGGGACACTGAAGCTTTCTTT
TRBV7-2	NA	NA	TRBJ1-2	CASSPATQVHGYTF	TGTGCCAGCAGTCCAGCCACGCAGGTCCATGGCTACACCTTC
TRBV19	NA	TRBD1	TRBJ2-6	CASNPGQGALGSGANVLTF	TGTGCCAGTAACCCGGGACAGGGGGCTTTGGGCTCTGGGGCCAACGTCCTGACTTTC
TRBV10-2	NA	TRBD2	TRBJ2-2	CASHIQLAGAPNTGELFF	TGCGCCAGCCACATCCAGCTAGCGGGGGCTCCGAACACCGGGGAGCTGTTTTTT
TRBV20-1	NA	NA	TRBJ1-2	CSASLGGDYGYTF	TGCAGTGCTAGTTTGGGGGGGGACTATGGCTACACCTTC
TRBV19	NA	NA	TRBJ2-1	CASSPLARSSYNEQFF	TGTGCCAGTAGTCCCCTAGCGAGGAGCTCCTACAATGAGCAGTTCTTC
TRBV18	NA	NA	TRBJ2-7	CASSPDRTTYEQYF	TGTGCCAGCTCACCGGACAGGACTACCTACGAGCAGTACTTC
TRBV3-1/TRBV3-2	NA	NA	TRBJ1-3	CASSLQGSGNTIYF	TGTGCCAGCAGCCTACAGGGATCTGGAAACACCATATATTTT
TRBV18	NA	TRBD1	TRBJ1-1	CASSPRPSGQGFVRNTEAFF	TGTGCCAGCTCACCAAGGCCATCTGGACAGGGCTTCGTGAGGAACACTGAAGCTTTCTTT
TRBV19	NA	NA	TRBJ1-2	CASSTRDFWGPGNYGYTF	TGTGCCAGTAGTACCAGGGACTTTTGGGGTCCGGGTAACTATGGCTACACCTTC
TRBV5-1	NA	NA	TRBJ2-5	CASSLMTEETQYF	TGCGCCAGCAGCCTGATGACAGAAGAGACCCAGTACTTC
TRBV12-3/TRBV12-4	NA	NA	TRBJ1-1	CASSQGNTEAFF	TGTGCCAGCAGTCAGGGGAACACTGAAGCTTTCTTT
TRBV18	NA	NA	TRBJ1-2	CASSPVGGRTTAANYGYTF	TGTGCCAGCTCACCGGTCGGCGGGCGCACTACGGCGGCGAACTATGGCTACACCTTC
TRBV4-3	once	NA	TRBJ1-1	CASSQDRRRGYYTEAFF	TGCGCCAGCAGCCAAGATAGAAGGAGAGGGTATTATACTGAAGCTTTCTTT
TRBV12-3/TRBV12-4	NA	TRBD1	TRBJ1-2	CASSPRDSDGYTF	TGTGCCAGCAGTCCCCGGGACAGCGATGGCTACACCTTC
TRBV7-2	NA	NA	TRBJ1-1	CASSGGVMNTEAFF	TGTGCCAGCAGCGGAGGGGTTATGAACACTGAAGCTTTCTTT
TRBV9	few	TRBD1	TRBJ1-1	CASSPRQGYTEAFF	TGTGCCAGCAGCCCCCGACAGGGATACACTGAAGCTTTCTTT
TRBV19	NA	TRBD1	TRBJ2-2	CASSGTGGDTGELFF	TGTGCCAGTAGTGGGACAGGGGGGGACACCGGGGAGCTGTTTTTT
TRBV10-3	NA	NA	TRBJ1-5	CAIRTGLNQPQHF	TGTGCCATCAGGACAGGCTTAAATCAGCCCCAGCATTTT
TRBV19	few	TRBD1	TRBJ1-6	CASTRDRDSPLHF	TGTGCCAGCACCCGGGACAGGGATTCACCCCTCCACTTT
TRBV2	NA	NA	TRBJ1-2	CASNLGGGVNGYTF	TGTGCCAGCAACCTGGGGGGGGGAGTGAATGGCTACACCTTC
TRBV21-1	NA	NA	TRBJ1-2	CASSSRDKDYGYTF	TGTGCCAGCAGCAGCCGGGACAAAGACTATGGCTACACCTTC
TRBV4-3	NA	NA	TRBJ1-2	CASSQDPFESVAGGYTF	TGCGCCAGCAGCCAAGACCCCTTTGAGTCAGTAGCTGGTGGCTACACCTTC
TRBV15	NA	TRBD1	TRBJ1-4	CATSPRDRKVQATNEKLFF	TGTGCCACCAGCCCGAGGGACAGGAAGGTTCAGGCAACTAATGAAAAACTGTTTTTT
TRBV2	NA	NA	TRBJ1-3	CASRGLRGRNTIYF	TGTGCCAGCAGGGGATTGAGAGGGAGAAACACCATATATTTT
TRBV3-1/TRBV3-2	once	TRBD1	TRBJ2-7	CASSQENRGREQYF	TGTGCCAGCAGCCAAGAAAACAGGGGTCGCGAGCAGTACTTC
TRBV18	NA	TRBD1	TRBJ1-1	CASSPPNQQGRMNTEAFF	TGTGCCAGCTCACCTCCTAACCAACAGGGGAGGATGAACACTGAAGCTTTCTTT
TRBV9	NA	TRBD1	TRBJ1-2	CASSGQGTSTSDGYTF	TGTGCCAGCAGCGGACAGGGGACCTCAACCTCTGATGGCTACACCTTC
TRBV6-2/TRBV6-3	once	TRBD1	TRBJ2-7	CASSSDRGPATYEQYF	TGTGCCAGCAGCTCGGACAGGGGACCCGCCACCTACGAGCAGTACTTC
TRBV6-5	NA	NA	TRBJ1-2	CANAPLNYGYTF	TGTGCCAACGCACCACTTAACTATGGCTACACCTTC
TRBV4-3	NA	TRBD2	TRBJ2-3	CASSQGAGGSDTQYF	TGCGCCAGCAGCCAGGGAGCGGGGGGCTCAGATACGCAGTATTTT
TRBV19	NA	TRBD1	TRBJ1-5	CASSLGQGTKGNQPQHF	TGTGCCAGTAGTTTGGGACAGGGGACAAAGGGCAATCAGCCCCAGCATTTT
TRBV9	NA	NA	TRBJ1-4	CASSPSGGSNEKLFF	TGTGCCAGCAGCCCCTCCGGAGGATCTAATGAAAAACTGTTTTTT
TRBV6-6	NA	NA	TRBJ1-1	CASSLVSAEAFF	TGTGCCAGCAGTCTAGTAAGCGCTGAAGCTTTCTTT
TRBV10-3	once	TRBD1	TRBJ1-2	CAISRTGENYGYTF	TGTGCCATCAGTCGTACAGGGGAGAACTATGGCTACACCTTC
TRBV18	NA	NA	TRBJ2-5	CASSPLVQGWGETQYF	TGTGCCAGCTCACCCCTTGTGCAGGGGTGGGGAGAGACCCAGTACTTC
TRBV18	NA	NA	TRBJ2-3	CASSPPTGRTDTQYF	TGTGCCAGCTCACCACCGACCGGGAGAACAGATACGCAGTATTTT
TRBV11-2	NA	NA	TRBJ1-1	CASSSREESTEAFF	TGTGCCAGCAGCTCCAGGGAGGAGTCCACTGAAGCTTTCTTT
TRBV15	NA	NA	TRBJ1-4	CATSRAPFGGGDEKLFF	TGTGCCACCAGCAGAGCGCCGTTTGGAGGGGGGGATGAAAAACTGTTTTTT
TRBV9	NA	NA	TRBJ2-3	CASSASPGLGARNTQYF	TGTGCCAGCAGCGCCTCACCGGGACTCGGGGCTAGAAATACGCAGTATTTT
TRBV5-1	NA	TRBD1	TRBJ1-1	CASSLGTGIKEDYTEAFF	TGCGCCAGCAGCCTGGGGACAGGAATCAAAGAGGATTACACTGAAGCTTTCTTT
TRBV18	NA	NA	TRBJ1-3	CASSPRTGSGNTIYF	TGTGCCAGCTCACCCCGGACTGGGTCAGGAAACACCATATATTTT